The next 16 T cell receptor beta chains were all read from a single sample in a study of blood T cell repertoires in COVID-19. Profiling relied on immunoSEQ multiplex PCR, and the TCRdb table lists in-frame clones only, not all of them. This sample carries over 90,000 clones, around 84% of them seen once, and the ten largest clones take around 12%. Sequenced material: peripheral blood. These TCRs come from a human donor in a cohort sampled during active COVID-19.

The chain recombines TRBV7-9 with TRBJ1-4; D may be TRBD1 (5 bases). CDR1 is SEHNR, CDR2 FQNEAQ, per germline (reference sequence). The length of the CDR3 is 15 residues. V lost 5 bases to trimming and J lost 5 bases, with 15 bases between them. The CDR3 here is CASSARQNFNEKLFF. CDR3 nucleotides: TGTGCCAGCAGCGCCCGACAGAATTTCAATGAAAAACTGTTTTTT.

The chain couples TRBV7-9 to TRBJ2-2, with D maybe TRBD1 (5 bases). The V gene's germline CDR1 is SEHNR and CDR2 FQNEAQ (reference sequence). The CDR3 runs 14 residues. V lost 3 bases to trimming and J lost 5 bases, with 10 bases between them. The DNA of the CDR3 is TGTGCCAGCAGCTTGGACACACGGACCGGGGAGCTGTTTTTT. Residues: CASSLDTRTGELFF.

The V gene is TRBV7-8, the J gene TRBJ1-2; 7 bases map to TRBD1. Germline V gene sequence: CDR1 SGHVS, CDR2 FQNEAQ. The CDR3 contains 16 residues. With 4 bases clipped from V and 7 bases from J, the junction kept 15 bases outside the gene matches. CDR3 region: CASSSWTGPSFGGYTF. The CDR3 bases are TGTGCCAGCAGCTCGTGGACAGGACCTAGCTTCGGTGGCTACACCTTC.

The chain links TRBV30 to TRBJ1-1; D is undetermined. From germline, CDR1 is GTSNPN and CDR2 SVGIG (reference sequence). With 4 bases removed from V and 4 bases from J, the gap between germline ends came to 16 bases. There are 14 residues in the CDR3. This CDR3 is CAWIARARGTEAFF. The DNA of the CDR3 is TGTGCCTGGATTGCTAGGGCGCGGGGCACTGAAGCTTTCTTT.

The chain couples TRBV7-9 to TRBJ2-1, with 8 bases identical to TRBD1. The CDR3 runs 13 residues. The trim removed 4 bases at V and 8 bases at J, leaving 4 bases unmatched. Germline V lookup: CDR1 SEHNR, CDR2 FQNEAQ (reference sequence). The CDR3 protein is CASSSQQGDEQFF. As DNA, the CDR3 is TGTGCCAGCAGCTCCCAACAGGGGGATGAGCAGTTCTTC.

J is TRBJ1-1 and V is TRBV27; D may be TRBD1 (5 bases). The CDR3 is 13 residues long. Germline CDR1 and CDR2: MNHEY and SMNVEV (reference sequence). With 5 bases removed from V and 5 bases from J, the gap between germline ends came to 12 bases. Here the CDR3 reads CASSPWGGTEAFF. DNA for the CDR3: TGTGCCAGCAGTCCCTGGGGGGGTACTGAAGCTTTCTTT.

The gene calls are TRBV21-1 and TRBJ2-3; TRBD2 was called by the table and not checked on the DNA. TRBV21-1 is reported as a pseudogene. This CDR3 comprises 19 residues. The CDR3 spells CASSNCPLTSGGGTDTQYF. The CDR3 DNA is TGTGCCAGCAGCAATTGCCCCCTGACTAGCGGGGGTGGGACAGATACGCAGTATTTT.

The V and J genes are TRBV6-2 or TRBV6-3 and TRBJ1-2; D remains ambiguous. There are 13 residues in the CDR3. Germline assignment: CDR1 MNHEY and CDR2 SVGEGT. Trimming shortened V by 6 bases and J by 8 bases, and 16 bases separated the two germline ends. The CDR3 reads CASSHPVGLGYTF. Here the CDR3 DNA reads TGTGCCAGCAGCCATCCGGTTGGTCTGGGCTACACCTTC.

The sample holds one count of this clone. This chain uses TRBV5-6 with TRBJ2-2; D call uncertain. Germline V gives CDR1 SGHDT, CDR2 YYEEEE. This CDR3 is built from 14 residues. The germline V and J ends were trimmed by 6 bases and 5 bases, with 14 bases remaining between them. CDR3 in amino acids: CASTPPQRTGELFF. DNA of the CDR3: TGTGCCAGCACGCCCCCACAGAGAACCGGGGAGCTGTTTTTT.

The V call is TRBV5-6, the J call TRBJ2-1; 9 bases align to TRBD2. V shed 3 bases, J shed 9 bases, and the junction held 13 bases outside the gene matches. The CDR3 is 16 amino acids. Per germline, CDR1 SGHDT and CDR2 YYEEEE. CDR3 in amino acids: CASSSPRGGGATEQFF. The CDR3 coding sequence is TGTGCCAGCAGCTCCCCCAGGGGCGGGGGGGCTACTGAGCAGTTCTTC.

This clone was seen a handful of times. The gene calls are TRBV2 and TRBJ1-5; 9 bases line up with TRBD1. CDR1 and CDR2 from the germline V gene are SNHLY and FYNNEI. V lost 7 bases to trimming and J lost 11 bases; unmatched junction nucleotides: 18. The CDR3 is 16 amino acids. The CDR3 protein is CASNPLGPGQGKTQHF. The CDR3 DNA sequence: TGTGCCAGCAACCCCTTAGGTCCGGGACAGGGCAAGACCCAGCATTTT. The variable domain in full, completed from reference TRBV2 and TRBJ1-5, reads EPEVTQTPSHQVTQMGQEVILRCVPISNHLYFYWYRQILGQKVEFLVSFYNNEISEKSEIFDDQFSVERPDGSNFTLKIRSTKLEDSAMYFCASNPLGPGQGKTQHFGDGTRLSIL.

The chain employs TRBV10-3 and TRBJ2-3, with D unresolved. This CDR3 comprises 11 residues. V lost 7 bases and J lost 2, with 4 bases in between. Germline values: CDR1 ENHRY, CDR2 SYGVKD. For the CDR3, the DNA is TGTGCCATCATGGCCACAGATACGCAGTATTTT. Amino acid sequence: CAIMATDTQYF.

This clone has just a few counts. The gene calls are TRBV5-4 and TRBJ2-3; TRBD2 aligns across 12 bases. Trimming cost V 1 base and J 5 bases; bases outside gene matches: 5. Looked up from germline, CDR1 is SGHNT and CDR2 is YYREEE (reference sequence). The CDR3 runs 16 residues. The DNA of the CDR3 is TGTGCCAGCAGCTTGCAGCTAGCGGGGGGGAAAGATACGCAGTATTTT. Its translation: CASSLQLAGGKDTQYF.

Details on this clone: Other DNA sequences within the sample encode an identical CDR3. This sequence joins TRBV19 and TRBJ2-3; 11 nucleotides line up with TRBD2. The CDR3 loop spans 16 amino acids. Looked up from germline, CDR1 is LNHDA and CDR2 is SQIVND (reference sequence). The junction had 4 bases not matched to a gene; V was cut back by 3 bases and J by 2 bases. In DNA, the CDR3 is TGTGCCAGTAGTATCCTAGCGGGGGGCTCCACAGATACGCAGTATTTT. This sequence encodes CASSILAGGSTDTQYF. Variable domain in full (rest from reference TRBV19 and TRBJ2-3): DGGITQSPKYLFRKEGQNVTLSCEQNLNHDAMYWYRQDPGQGLRLIYYSQIVNDFQKGDIAEGYSVSREKKESFPLTVTSAQKNPTAFYLCASSILAGGSTDTQYFGPGTRLTVL.

This sequence joins TRBV12-3 or TRBV12-4 and TRBJ2-7, with 8 positions matching TRBD2. This CDR3 has 13 amino acids. V was pared by 7 bases and J by 8 bases, with 10 bases of the junction left unmatched. As DNA, the CDR3 is TGTGCCAGCACCCCGGGGGGGGGCACTAAGCAGTACTTC. Protein: CASTPGGGTKQYF.

This clone showed up just once. The chain joins TRBV7-2 to TRBJ1-3, with no clear D. Germline V gene sequence: CDR1 SGHTA, CDR2 FQGNSA. The V end was cut by 4 bases, the J end by 0 bases, with 7 bases between. The CDR3 sequence is 14 residues long. As DNA, the CDR3 is TGTGCCAGCAGCTCATACATCTCTGGAAACACCATATATTTT. It specifies CASSSYISGNTIYF.